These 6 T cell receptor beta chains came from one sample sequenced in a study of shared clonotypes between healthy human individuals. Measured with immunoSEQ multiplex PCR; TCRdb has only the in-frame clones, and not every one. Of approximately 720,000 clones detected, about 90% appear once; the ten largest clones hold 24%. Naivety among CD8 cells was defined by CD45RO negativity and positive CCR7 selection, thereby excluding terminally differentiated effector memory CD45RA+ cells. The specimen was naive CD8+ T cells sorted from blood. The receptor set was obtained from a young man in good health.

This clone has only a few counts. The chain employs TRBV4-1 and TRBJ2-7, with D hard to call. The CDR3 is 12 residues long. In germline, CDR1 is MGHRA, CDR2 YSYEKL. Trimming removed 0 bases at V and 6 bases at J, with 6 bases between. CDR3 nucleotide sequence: TGCGCCAGCAGCCAAGACCTTGTCGAGCAGTACTTC. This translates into CASSQDLVEQYF.

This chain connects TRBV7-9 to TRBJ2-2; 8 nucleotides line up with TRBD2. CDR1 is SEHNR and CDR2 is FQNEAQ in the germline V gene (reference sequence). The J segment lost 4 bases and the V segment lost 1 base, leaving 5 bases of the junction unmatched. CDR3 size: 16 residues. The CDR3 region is CASSLVAGRPTGELFF. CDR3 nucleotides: TGTGCCAGCAGCTTAGTAGCGGGGAGACCCACCGGGGAGCTGTTTTTT.

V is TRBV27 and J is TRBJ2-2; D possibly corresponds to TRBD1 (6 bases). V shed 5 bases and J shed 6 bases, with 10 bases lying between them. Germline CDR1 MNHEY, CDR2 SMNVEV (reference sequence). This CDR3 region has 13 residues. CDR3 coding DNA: TGTGCCAGCAGTCCAGGGGTGGCCGGGGAGCTGTTTTTT. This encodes CASSPGVAGELFF.

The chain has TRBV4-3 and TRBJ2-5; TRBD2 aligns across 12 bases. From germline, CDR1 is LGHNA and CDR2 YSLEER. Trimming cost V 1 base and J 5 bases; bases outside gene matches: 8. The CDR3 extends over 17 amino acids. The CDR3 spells CASSQVGLAGPTETQYF. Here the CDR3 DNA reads TGCGCCAGCAGCCAAGTGGGACTAGCGGGCCCCACGGAGACCCAGTACTTC.

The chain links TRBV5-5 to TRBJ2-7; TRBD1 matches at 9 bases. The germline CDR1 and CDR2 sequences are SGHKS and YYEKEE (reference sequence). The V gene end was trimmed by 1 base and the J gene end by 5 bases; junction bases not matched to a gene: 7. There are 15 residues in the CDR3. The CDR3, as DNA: TGTGCCAGCAGCTTGACAGGGGGCAACTTGGACGAGCAGTACTTC. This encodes CASSLTGGNLDEQYF.

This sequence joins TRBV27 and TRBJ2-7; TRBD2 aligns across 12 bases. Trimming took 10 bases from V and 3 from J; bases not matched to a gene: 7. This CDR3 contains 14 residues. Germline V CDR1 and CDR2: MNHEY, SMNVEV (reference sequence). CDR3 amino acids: CATRRLAGDYEQYF. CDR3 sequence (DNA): TGTGCCACCAGAAGACTAGCGGGAGACTACGAGCAGTACTTC.